Here is one T cell receptor (beta chain) with its context. Its matching antigen is unknown. Autoimmune disease history or systemic immunosuppression led to patient exclusion. The data originate from a study of OX40 agonist ivuxolimab in advanced cancers. Study-level results: CD8+ T cells averaged more expanded clones than CD4+.

Repertoires were generated with immunoSEQ multiplex PCR, while TCRdb's copy carries only in-frame clones and drops some. The repertoire includes approximately 40,000 clones, 88% of them detected once, and over 10% sits in the top ten. The J segment lost 6 bases and the V segment lost 2 bases, leaving 7 bases of the junction unmatched. This CDR3 is built from 15 residues. Germline V gene lookup returns CDR1 MNHNS and CDR2 SASEGT. The clonotype comes from an adult with an advanced solid tumor such as melanoma, head and neck, liver or kidney cancer. V is TRBV6-1 and J is TRBJ2-1, with TRBD2 matching over 7 bases. The sequencing used CD4+ or CD8+ T cells sorted from blood, collected in a trial of the OX40 agonist ivuxolimab. CDR3 in DNA: TGTGCCAGCAGTGAAATAGGGTGGGGGGGCAATGAGCAGTTCTTC. Translating it yields CASSEIGWGGNEQFF.